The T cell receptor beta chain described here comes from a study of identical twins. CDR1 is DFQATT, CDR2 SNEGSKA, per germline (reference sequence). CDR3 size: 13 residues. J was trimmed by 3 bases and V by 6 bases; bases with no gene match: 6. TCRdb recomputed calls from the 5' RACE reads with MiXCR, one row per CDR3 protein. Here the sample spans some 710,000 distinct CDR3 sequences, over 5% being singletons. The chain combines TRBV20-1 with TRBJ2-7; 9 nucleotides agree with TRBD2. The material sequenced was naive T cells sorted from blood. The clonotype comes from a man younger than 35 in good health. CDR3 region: CSAAASGNYEQYF. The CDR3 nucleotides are TGCAGTGCCGCCGCTAGCGGGAACTACGAGCAGTACTTC.